Presented here are 8 T cell receptor beta chains from one specimen sequenced in a study of cytomegalovirus exposure and HLA in healthy donors. A multiplex PCR was run with 60 Vbeta primers and 13 Jbeta primers. Sequenced by immunoSEQ multiplex PCR; TCRdb stores in-frame clones only, minus some. The sample comprises roughly 120,000 clones, around four fifths of which are singletons, and 11% rests with the top ten. Source material: PBMCs. Receptors originate from a male donor in good health and CMV-seropositive.

The gene calls are TRBV4-3 and TRBJ2-3, with 13 positions matching TRBD2. V lost 0 bases, J lost 0 bases, and 9 bases stayed unmatched. The CDR3 runs 20 residues. The V gene's germline CDR1 is LGHNA and CDR2 YSLEER. CDR3: CASSQDPPGLAGDSTDTQYF. CDR3 nucleotide sequence: TGCGCCAGCAGCCAAGATCCCCCCGGACTAGCGGGAGACAGCACAGATACGCAGTATTTT.

This chain connects TRBV28 to TRBJ2-7; D might be TRBD1 (5 bases). Germline V gene lookup returns CDR1 MDHEN and CDR2 SYDVKM. The CDR3 consists of 13 residues. V was shortened by 8 bases and J by 5 bases, with 16 bases between the two germline ends. CDR3 nucleotides: TGTGCCAGCTACCAGCGACAGACCCACGAGCAGTACTTC. Amino acid sequence: CASYQRQTHEQYF.

The chain couples TRBV10-3 to TRBJ2-7, with a weak D call TRBD2 (6 bases). This CDR3 has 13 residues. Germline-derived CDR1 and CDR2 are ENHRY and SYGVKD. Trimming removed 8 bases from V and 3 bases from J, with 14 bases in between. The CDR3 region has the DNA TGTGCCATCTCCGGGGGAGCGGTCTACGAGCAGTACTTC. Translation: CAISGGAVYEQYF.

The chain employs TRBV6-5 and TRBJ2-5; TRBD2 is a possible D gene (5 bases). The J call may be incorrect, as the DNA end agrees better with TRBJ2-7. The CDR3 has 15 amino acids. From germline, CDR1 is MNHEY and CDR2 SVGAGI. The DNA of the CDR3 is TGTGCCAGCTGGGGTCCGGGGAGCTATTCCTACGAGCAGTACTTC. It yields the protein CASWGPGSYSYEQYF.

The chain combines TRBV29-1 with TRBJ1-1; D not certain. The germline V gene has CDR1 SQVTM and CDR2 ANQGSEA. The CDR3 length is 11 residues. Deletions cut 7 bases from V and 3 bases from J, with 9 bases between. The CDR3 DNA follows: TGCAGCGCCTTACTTCACACTGAAGCTTTCTTT. It specifies CSALLHTEAFF.

This chain joins TRBV19 and TRBJ2-3; the D gene is possibly TRBD1 (6 bases). V was trimmed by 3 bases and J by 2 bases, leaving 12 bases between them. The germline V gene has CDR1 LNHDA and CDR2 SQIVND (reference sequence). CDR3 length: 15 amino acids. The DNA of the CDR3 is TGTGCCAGTAGTATCCGACAGGACAACACAGATACGCAGTATTTT. This translates into CASSIRQDNTDTQYF.

As regards this clone: Sequence at one end of the junction differs from germline and may be a read error. CDR3 nucleotides: TGCAGCGTTCGGACTAGCGGGATTGACAAAAACAGTCAGTACTTC. It yields the protein CSVRTSGIDKNSQYF. V and J are TRBV29-1 and TRBJ2-4; the match to TRBD2 covers 12 bases. The germline gives CDR1 SQVTM, CDR2 ANQGSEA. CDR3 size: 15 residues.

This rearrangement joins TRBV7-8 to TRBJ2-1; perhaps TRBD2 as D (6 bases). The CDR3 is 16 amino acids. Germline CDR1 is SGHVS and CDR2 is FQNEAQ. Trimming stripped 1 base from V and 2 bases from J, with 12 bases between. The CDR3 region is CASSLVSGGTYNEQFF. The CDR3 nucleotides read TGTGCCAGCAGCTTAGTATCTGGCGGGACCTACAATGAGCAGTTCTTC. Using reference TRBV7-8 and TRBJ2-1 for the parts outside the CDR3, the full variable domain is GAGVSQSPRYKVAKRGQDVALRCDPISGHVSLFWYQQALGQGPEFLTYFQNEAQLDKSGLPSDRFFAERPEGSVSTLKIQRTQQEDSAVYLCASSLVSGGTYNEQFFGPGTRLTVL.